A few counts support the clone carrying this TCR beta chain. Its cognate antigen is unknown. The V gene's germline CDR1 is SGHKS and CDR2 YYEKEE (reference sequence). V was pared by 4 bases and J by 5 bases, with 9 bases between. The CDR3 sequence is 13 residues long. The authors isolated CD4+ T cells after around nine days of culture. This person's SARS-CoV-2 infection, confirmed by PCR, occurred between March and December 2020. Two-dose BNT162b2 or mRNA-1273 vaccination was given to participants. IL-2 medium took the place of half the medium on both days 3 and 7. Profiled with immunoSEQ multiplex PCR; TCRdb holds only in-frame clones, not every one. The sample lists 30,000 to 35,000 clones, roughly four fifths seen once, with under 7.5% in the top ten. This record belongs to a study of vaccination effects on CD4 cells after COVID-19. About the study: Under the ViraFEST assay, PBMC were stimulated with viral peptide pools so that antigen-specific CD4+ T cells expanded. Sequencing was performed afterwards. Post-vaccine sampling occurred a median 72 days after the second dose. Study-wide findings and caveats: Late post-vaccination samples showed marked contraction of infection- and vaccine-induced clones.

The V gene is TRBV5-5, the J gene TRBJ1-4; no firm D call. The clonotype originates from a human donor who had a prior SARS-CoV-2 infection. The sample was CD4+ T cells from PBMCs cultured without peptide, taken after COVID-19 vaccination. CDR3 nucleotides: TGTGCCAGCAGCAACGGGCCGAATGAAAAACTGTTTTTT. This codes for CASSNGPNEKLFF. Drawing the rest from reference TRBV5-5 and TRBJ1-4, the complete variable domain is DAGVTQSPTHLIKTRGQQVTLRCSPISGHKSVSWYQQVLGQGPQFIFQYYEKEERGRGNFPDRFSARQFPNYSSELNVNALLLGDSALYLCASSNGPNEKLFFGSGTQLSVL.